This T cell receptor beta chain was recorded in a study of T-cell memory formation after mild COVID-19. The V gene lost 3 bases and the J gene lost 2 bases, with 10 bases spanning the gap. There are 13 residues in the CDR3. Germline V gene lookup returns CDR1 GTSNPN and CDR2 SVGIG (reference sequence). MiXCR was run by TCRdb on the 5' RACE reads, yielding one entry per CDR3 protein. The table shows 560,000 or so distinct CDR3 sequences, with 17% occurring only once. The clonotype originates from an adult woman who had mild COVID-19 (a few samples of this study predate the infection). Cell type and time point are not known. The specimen sequenced was PBMCs or a T cell subset sorted from them (not recorded which). This sequence joins TRBV30 and TRBJ1-1; unclear D gene. The CDR3 DNA follows: TGTGCCTGGAGGCGCTTCCAAAACACTGAAGCTTTCTTT. Its protein is CAWRRFQNTEAFF.